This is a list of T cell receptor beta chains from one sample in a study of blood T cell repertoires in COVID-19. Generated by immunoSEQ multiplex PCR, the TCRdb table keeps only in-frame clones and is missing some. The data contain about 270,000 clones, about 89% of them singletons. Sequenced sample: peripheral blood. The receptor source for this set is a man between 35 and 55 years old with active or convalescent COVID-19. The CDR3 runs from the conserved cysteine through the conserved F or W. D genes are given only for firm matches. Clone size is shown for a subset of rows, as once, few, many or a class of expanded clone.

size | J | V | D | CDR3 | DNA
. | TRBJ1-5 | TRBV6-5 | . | CASIPRQVGNQPQHF | TGTGCCAGCATCCCGAGACAGGTCGGCAATCAGCCCCAGCATTTT
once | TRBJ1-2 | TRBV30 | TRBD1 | CAWDRGTHNYGYTF | TGTGCCTGGGACAGGGGAACTCATAACTATGGCTACACCTTC
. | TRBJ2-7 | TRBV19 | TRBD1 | CASSTGQGYEQYF | TGTGCCAGTAGTACCGGACAGGGCTACGAGCAGTACTTC
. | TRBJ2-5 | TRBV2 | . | CASSENGRETQYF | TGTGCCAGCAGTGAAAACGGGAGAGAGACCCAGTACTTC
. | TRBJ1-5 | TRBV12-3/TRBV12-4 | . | CASSFEYQPQHF | TGTGCCAGCAGCTTCGAGTATCAGCCCCAGCATTTT
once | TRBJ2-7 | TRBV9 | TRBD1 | CASSPTGQGSYEQYF | TGTGCCAGCAGCCCAACGGGACAGGGGTCCTACGAGCAGTACTTC
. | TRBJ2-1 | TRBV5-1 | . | CASSLVPFEEQFF | TGCGCCAGCAGCTTGGTCCCCTTTGAGGAGCAGTTCTTC
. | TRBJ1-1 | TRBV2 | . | CASKQGKTEAFF | TGTGCCAGCAAGCAGGGTAAGACTGAAGCTTTCTTT
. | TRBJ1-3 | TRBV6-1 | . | CASSVQYARSGNTIYF | TGTGCCAGCAGTGTCCAGTACGCACGCTCTGGAAACACCATATATTTT
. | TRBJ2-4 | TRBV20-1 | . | CSARDQGREYF | TGCAGTGCTAGAGATCAGGGAAGAGAGTACTTC
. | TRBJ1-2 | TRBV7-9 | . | CASSYTQGSGEGYTF | TGTGCCAGCAGCTATACACAGGGCTCCGGTGAGGGCTACACCTTC
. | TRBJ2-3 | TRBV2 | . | CAGTTSTDTQYF | TGTGCCGGAACGACTAGCACAGATACGCAGTATTTT
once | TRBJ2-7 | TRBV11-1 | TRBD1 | CASSSGTGVVEQYF | TGTGCCAGCAGCTCTGGGACAGGGGTCGTCGAGCAGTACTTC
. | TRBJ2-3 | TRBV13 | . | CASSLRGNQDTQYF | TGTGCCAGCAGCCTGAGGGGGAACCAAGATACGCAGTATTTT
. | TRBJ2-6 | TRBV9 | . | CASSSSGFGGGANVLTF | TGTGCCAGCAGCTCCAGCGGTTTCGGTGGTGGGGCCAACGTCCTGACTTTC
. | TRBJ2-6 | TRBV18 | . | CASSQGTGANVLTF | TGTGCCAGCTCACAGGGGACTGGGGCCAACGTCCTGACTTTC
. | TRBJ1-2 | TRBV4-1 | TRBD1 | CASSLTRGQSSYGYTF | TGCGCCAGCAGCCTTACCCGGGGACAGTCCTCCTATGGCTACACCTTC
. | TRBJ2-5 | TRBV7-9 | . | CASTPGTTKQETQYF | TGTGCCAGCACTCCCGGGACAACCAAACAAGAGACCCAGTACTTC
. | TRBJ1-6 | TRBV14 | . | CASSQDRRTYNSPLHF | TGTGCCAGCAGCCAAGACCGGCGGACCTATAATTCACCCCTCCACTTT
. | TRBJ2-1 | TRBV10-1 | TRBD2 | CASKRTSGSEQFF | TGCGCCAGCAAAAGGACTAGCGGTAGTGAGCAGTTCTTC
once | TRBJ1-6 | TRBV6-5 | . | CASSPEGSYNSPLHF | TGTGCCAGCAGCCCGGAGGGGTCCTATAATTCACCCCTCCACTTT
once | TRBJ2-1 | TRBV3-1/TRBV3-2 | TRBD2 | CASSQDPGLARNEQFF | TGTGCCAGCAGCCAAGATCCGGGACTAGCCAGGAATGAGCAGTTCTTC
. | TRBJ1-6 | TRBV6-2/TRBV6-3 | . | CASSFPSRGNSPLHF | TGTGCCAGCAGTTTCCCCTCCAGGGGTAATTCACCCCTCCACTTT
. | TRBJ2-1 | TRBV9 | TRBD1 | CASGRTGTGVNEQFF | TGTGCCAGCGGGAGAACCGGGACAGGGGTGAATGAGCAGTTCTTC
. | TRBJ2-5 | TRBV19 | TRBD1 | CASSLYGHTGGRETQYF | TGTGCCAGTAGTCTTTACGGGCACACAGGGGGCCGAGAGACCCAGTACTTC
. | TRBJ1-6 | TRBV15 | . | CATSREPPGQFILGSPLHF | TGTGCCACCAGCCGAGAACCCCCGGGACAATTCATTTTAGGTTCACCCCTCCACTTT
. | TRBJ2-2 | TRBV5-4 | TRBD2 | CASSLGAGANTGELFF | TGTGCCAGCAGCTTGGGAGCGGGGGCCAACACCGGGGAGCTGTTTTTT
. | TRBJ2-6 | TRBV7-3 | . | CASSFFGANVLTF | TGTGCCAGCAGCTTCTTTGGGGCCAACGTCCTGACTTTC
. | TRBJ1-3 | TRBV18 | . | CASSGGIGNTIYF | TGTGCCAGCTCAGGCGGGATCGGAAACACCATATATTTT
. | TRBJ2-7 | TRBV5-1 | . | CASSLVGEEQYF | TGCGCCAGCAGCTTGGTTGGGGAGGAGCAGTACTTC
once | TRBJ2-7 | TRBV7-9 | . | CASSLVGVEQYF | TGTGCCAGCAGCTTAGTCGGGGTCGAGCAGTACTTC
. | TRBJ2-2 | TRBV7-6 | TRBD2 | CASSLVAGGTGELFF | TGTGCCAGCAGCTTAGTAGCGGGAGGGACCGGGGAGCTGTTTTTT
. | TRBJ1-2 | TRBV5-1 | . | CASTRTPEIYGYTF | TGCGCCTCCACGCGGACACCCGAGATCTATGGCTACACCTTC
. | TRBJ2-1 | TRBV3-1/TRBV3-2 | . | CASSQDGAGSYNEQFF | TGTGCCAGCAGCCAAGATGGGGCAGGCTCCTACAATGAGCAGTTCTTC
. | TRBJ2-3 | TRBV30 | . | CAWSLGPSGVDTQYF | TGTGCCTGGAGTCTAGGGCCCTCGGGAGTGGATACGCAGTATTTT
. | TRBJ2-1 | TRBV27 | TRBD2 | CASSPSGGRVGNEQFF | TGTGCCAGCAGCCCGTCCGGAGGGAGGGTCGGGAATGAGCAGTTCTTC
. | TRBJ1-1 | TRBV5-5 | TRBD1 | CASSSGQGYTEAFF | TGTGCCAGCAGCTCTGGACAGGGGTACACTGAAGCTTTCTTT
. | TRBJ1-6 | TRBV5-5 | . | CASSSYRASPLHF | TGTGCCAGCAGCTCCTACAGGGCTTCACCCCTCCACTTT
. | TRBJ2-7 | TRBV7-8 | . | CASSSVMGDYEQYF | TGTGCCAGCAGCTCGGTTATGGGAGACTACGAGCAGTACTTC
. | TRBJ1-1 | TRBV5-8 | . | CASSTGTSSVNTEAFF | TGTGCCAGCAGCACCGGGACAAGCTCCGTGAACACTGAAGCTTTCTTT
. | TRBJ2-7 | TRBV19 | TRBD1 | CASSIEDRGSYEQYF | TGTGCCAGTAGTATTGAGGACAGGGGCTCATACGAGCAGTACTTC
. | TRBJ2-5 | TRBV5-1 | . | CASSRGQETQYF | TGCGCCAGCAGTAGGGGTCAAGAGACCCAGTACTTC
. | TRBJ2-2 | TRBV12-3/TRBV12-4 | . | CASSGNTGELFF | TGTGCCAGCAGCGGGAACACCGGGGAGCTGTTTTTT
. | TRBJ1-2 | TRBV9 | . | CASSPPTGTYGYTF | TGTGCCAGCAGCCCGCCGACAGGCACCTATGGCTACACCTTC
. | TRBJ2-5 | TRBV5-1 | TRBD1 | CASSLRTGAVTETQYF | TGCGCCAGCAGCTTGAGGACAGGGGCGGTGACAGAGACCCAGTACTTC
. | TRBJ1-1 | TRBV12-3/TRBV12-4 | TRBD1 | CASSPGTAEAFF | TGTGCCAGCAGTCCCGGGACAGCAGAAGCTTTCTTT
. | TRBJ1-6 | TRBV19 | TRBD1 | CASSSTGVALHF | TGTGCCAGTAGTAGTACAGGGGTTGCCCTCCACTTT
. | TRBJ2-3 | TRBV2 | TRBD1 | CASSGQGMGTDTQYF | TGTGCCAGCAGTGGACAGGGAATGGGAACAGATACGCAGTATTTT